The 27 T cell receptor beta chains listed next were all sequenced from one sample in a study of blood T cell repertoires in COVID-19. Assay: immunoSEQ multiplex PCR; the TCRdb copy retains only in-frame clones and omits some. This table holds about 270,000 clones, about 89% found once. The sequenced sample was peripheral blood. Source of these receptors: a man aged 50-60 years with acute or convalescent COVID-19.

This chain connects TRBV6-5 to TRBJ1-2, with D unresolved. Trimming removed 5 bases from V and 5 bases from J, with 15 bases in between. This CDR3 has 14 residues. Germline CDR1 MNHEY, CDR2 SVGAGI. CDR3 amino acids: CASSPRVSDYGYTF. CDR3 nucleotides: TGTGCCAGCAGTCCCCGGGTCAGTGATTATGGCTACACCTTC.

The CDR3 spells CASSLGSDSNTGELFF. The CDR3 region has the DNA TGCGCCAGCAGCCTCGGGTCGGATTCGAACACCGGGGAGCTGTTTTTT. The chain links TRBV5-1 to TRBJ2-2, with D unresolved. Germline assignment: CDR1 SGHRS and CDR2 YFSETQ. The CDR3 consists of 16 residues. Trimming cost V 4 bases and J 0 bases, with 13 bases left between them.

The V call is TRBV7-9, the J call TRBJ2-6, with a weak D call TRBD2 (6 bases). V was clipped by 4 bases and J by 4 bases, with 11 bases between them. CDR1 is SEHNR, CDR2 FQNEAQ, per germline (reference sequence). This CDR3 region has 15 residues. The CDR3 spells CASSSGDSGANVLTF. The CDR3 DNA reads as TGTGCCAGCAGCTCGGGGGACTCCGGGGCCAACGTCCTGACTTTC.

The chain carries TRBV13 and TRBJ2-7; D is possibly TRBD2 (6 bases). The length of the CDR3 is 13 residues. Trimming cost V 1 base and J 6 bases, with 10 bases left between them. Germline lookup yields CDR1 PRHDT and CDR2 FYEKMQ (reference sequence). CDR3 nucleotides: TGTGCCAGCAGCTTAGCGGGGGTGGTCGAGCAGTACTTC. It yields the protein CASSLAGVVEQYF.

The chain has TRBV12-3 or TRBV12-4 and TRBJ2-1, with 8 bases matching TRBD1. Germline trimming cut 2 bases from V and 14 bases from J; bases unmatched to any gene: 2. The CDR3 sequence is 11 residues long. CDR3 loop: CASSLTGGKFF. The CDR3 DNA is TGTGCCAGCAGTTTAACAGGGGGGAAGTTCTTC.

The chain recombines TRBV15 with TRBJ2-3; 7 positions agree with TRBD1. Germline V CDR1 and CDR2: LNHNV, YYDKDF (reference sequence). V lost 4 bases and J lost 0; bases outside the gene matches: 7. CDR3 length: 16 amino acids. CDR3 DNA: TGTGCCACCAGCAATGGACAGGTTCGGAGCACAGATACGCAGTATTTT. This encodes CATSNGQVRSTDTQYF.

This sequence joins TRBV7-2 and TRBJ1-5; 7 bases fit TRBD1. The germline CDR1 and CDR2 sequences are SGHTA and FQGNSA. CDR3 size: 15 residues. V shed 3 bases and J 7 bases; nucleotides not matched to a gene: 9. The CDR3: CASSFGGGARQPQHF. In DNA form, the CDR3 reads TGTGCCAGCAGCTTTGGAGGGGGCGCCAGGCAGCCCCAGCATTTT.

Turning to this clone: In the same sample, other DNA sequences code for this CDR3. The chain links TRBV30 to TRBJ1-2; 8 bases are a match to TRBD1. The CDR3 has 12 amino acids. J gave up 4 bases and V 5 bases, and 3 bases lay outside the gene matches. Germline V gives CDR1 GTSNPN, CDR2 SVGIG (reference sequence). CDR3 loop: CAWGQGGYGYTF. In DNA form, the CDR3 reads TGTGCCTGGGGACAGGGAGGCTATGGCTACACCTTC.

This clone was recorded once. The chain couples TRBV13 to TRBJ2-3; TRBD2 matches at 7 bases. The CDR3 is made up of 16 amino acids. Germline CDR1 is PRHDT and CDR2 is FYEKMQ (reference sequence). Trimming at V came to 0 bases and at J to 3 bases, leaving 6 bases not matched to a gene. This chain's CDR3 is CASSLGRGGGTDTQYF. CDR3 DNA sequence: TGTGCCAGCAGCTTAGGCCGTGGCGGGGGAACAGATACGCAGTATTTT.

The chain combines TRBV3-1 (or the pseudogene TRBV3-2) with TRBJ2-7; D may be TRBD2 (6 bases). CDR3 size: 15 residues. Germline values: CDR1 LGHDT, CDR2 YNNKEL (reference sequence). Trimming removed 1 base from V and 7 bases from J, with 17 bases in between. Written as DNA, the CDR3 is TGTGCCAGCAGCCAAGGGGAGGTCGCTCTACGAGAGCAGTACTTC. As protein: CASSQGEVALREQYF.

In regard to this clone: This sample also contains other DNA sequences that code for the same CDR3. The V gene is TRBV30, the J gene TRBJ1-2; D is ambiguous. This CDR3 has 12 amino acids. The germline gives CDR1 GTSNPN, CDR2 SVGIG (reference sequence). Trimming took off 0 bases at V and 5 bases at J, with 7 bases between the two ends. Here the CDR3 reads CAWSVPGYGYTF. The CDR3 nucleotides read TGTGCCTGGAGTGTACCGGGTTATGGCTACACCTTC.

The V gene is TRBV2, the J gene TRBJ2-2; possibly TRBD1 for D (6 bases). Germline V gives CDR1 SNHLY, CDR2 FYNNEI. Trimming stripped 3 bases from V and 5 bases from J, with 16 bases between. This CDR3 is 16 amino acids long. CDR3 DNA sequence: TGTGCCAGCAGTGAGGGGGCAGGGAAGGTTACCGGGGAGCTGTTTTTT. Encoded protein: CASSEGAGKVTGELFF. Supplemented by reference TRBV2 and TRBJ2-2, the full variable domain reads EPEVTQTPSHQVTQMGQEVILRCVPISNHLYFYWYRQILGQKVEFLVSFYNNEISEKSEIFDDQFSVERPDGSNFTLKIRSTKLEDSAMYFCASSEGAGKVTGELFFGEGSRLTVL.

The chain carries TRBV4-1 and TRBJ1-3; D call uncertain. Germline V gives CDR1 MGHRA, CDR2 YSYEKL. This CDR3 region has 16 residues. V was pared by 4 bases and J by 0 bases, with 13 bases between. The CDR3 coding sequence is TGCGCCAGCAGCCTCCACGGACTGAACTCTGGAAACACCATATATTTT. As protein: CASSLHGLNSGNTIYF.

This chain connects TRBV18 to TRBJ1-1; 9 bases agree with TRBD1. The V gene end was trimmed by 4 bases and the J gene end by 3 bases; junction bases not matched to a gene: 6. The germline gives CDR1 KGHSH, CDR2 LQKENI. CDR3 length equals 15 residues. DNA of the CDR3: TGTGCCAGCTCACAATTGGACAGGGGCGACACTGAAGCTTTCTTT. Protein: CASSQLDRGDTEAFF.

The gene calls are TRBV6-5 and TRBJ1-3, with 11 bases matching TRBD1. CDR3 length equals 15 residues. Germline V gene lookup returns CDR1 MNHEY and CDR2 SVGAGI. With V trimmed by 11 bases and J by 3 bases, 9 bases remained unmatched. The CDR3 region is CAGSGTGGNGNTIYF. CDR3 nucleotides: TGTGCCGGGTCCGGGACAGGGGGAAATGGAAACACCATATATTTT.

V gene TRBV6-5 combines with J gene TRBJ1-2; TRBD1 is a possible D gene (6 bases). CDR1 and CDR2 (germline): MNHEY, SVGAGI. This CDR3 has 16 amino acids. Trimming left V 2 bases short and J 8 bases short, with 21 bases between. This chain's CDR3 is CASSYVIGTSRGGYTF. CDR3 in DNA: TGTGCCAGCAGTTACGTTATTGGGACCAGCAGGGGCGGCTACACCTTC.

A single count supports this clone. The rearrangement joins TRBV4-1 to TRBJ2-5; TRBD2 agrees at 9 bases. Germline assignment: CDR1 MGHRA and CDR2 YSYEKL. Losses at the gene ends were 3 bases for V and 5 bases for J; bases not matched to a gene: 16. The CDR3 spans 18 residues. The CDR3 is CASSHSGGTSTSSETQYF. The CDR3 coding sequence is TGCGCCAGCAGCCATTCAGGCGGGACTAGCACCTCTTCCGAGACCCAGTACTTC.

The chain links TRBV6-5 to TRBJ1-1, with D possibly matching TRBD1 (5 bases). The ends were cut back, 2 bases at V and 4 bases at J, with 11 bases in the middle. The CDR3 length is 14 residues. The V gene's germline CDR1 is MNHEY and CDR2 SVGAGI. In DNA form, the CDR3 reads TGTGCCAGCAGTTACCAAGGTAGGGGCACTGAAGCTTTCTTT. Residues: CASSYQGRGTEAFF.

The rearrangement joins TRBV5-8 to TRBJ1-1; TRBD1 matches at 9 bases. CDR1 and CDR2 (germline): SGHTS, YDEGEE. The CDR3 is 14 residues long. Trimming at V came to 4 bases and at J to 5 bases, leaving 6 bases not matched to a gene. The CDR3 protein is CASSPGQGRTEAFF. The CDR3 DNA sequence: TGTGCCAGCAGCCCCGGACAGGGGAGGACTGAAGCTTTCTTT.

The chain uses TRBV7-3 and TRBJ2-1; 8 positions agree with TRBD2. The junction had 5 bases not matched to a gene; V was cut back by 4 bases and J by 3 bases. The CDR3 loop spans 15 amino acids. Germline-derived CDR1 and CDR2 are SGHTA and FQGTGA. The DNA for the CDR3 is TGTGCCAGCAGCTCCCCTGCGGGGGGCTACAATGAGCAGTTCTTC. Translation: CASSSPAGGYNEQFF.

This chain joins TRBV7-2 and TRBJ2-3; 11 bases agree with TRBD2. CDR3 length: 17 amino acids. V was clipped by 7 bases and J by 4 bases; unmatched bases: 13. The V gene's germline CDR1 is SGHTA and CDR2 FQGNSA. CDR3 sequence: CASTPRLAGGPADTQYF. CDR3 sequence (DNA): TGTGCCAGCACCCCCCGCCTAGCGGGGGGACCCGCAGATACGCAGTATTTT. The full variable domain, completed using reference TRBV7-2 and TRBJ2-3, is GAGVSQSPSNKVTEKGKDVELRCDPISGHTALYWYRQSLGQGLEFLIYFQGNSAPDKSGLPSDRFSAERTGGSVSTLTIQRTQQEDSAVYLCASTPRLAGGPADTQYFGPGTRLTVL.

Concerning this clone itself: Other DNA sequences from this sample encode an identical CDR3 as well. The chain has TRBV2 and TRBJ2-7; 7 bases map to TRBD1. CDR3 length equals 12 residues. The V gene end was trimmed by 4 bases and the J gene end by 5 bases; junction bases not matched to a gene: 2. Germline CDR1 reads SNHLY; CDR2 reads FYNNEI. In DNA, the CDR3 is TGTGCCAGCAGTGGACAGGGTCACGAGCAGTACTTC. It encodes CASSGQGHEQYF.

The gene calls are TRBV19 and TRBJ1-6; 7 bases match TRBD1. Losses at the gene ends were 3 bases for V and 5 bases for J; bases not matched to a gene: 4. The CDR3 length is 15 residues. Germline V lookup: CDR1 LNHDA, CDR2 SQIVND (reference sequence). The DNA of the CDR3 is TGTGCCAGTAGTATTGTGGGACAGAATAATTCACCCCTCCACTTT. It is translated as CASSIVGQNNSPLHF.

This clone was detected only once. The chain employs TRBV11-2 and TRBJ1-2; 9 bases agree with TRBD1. CDR1 and CDR2 (germline): SGHAT, FQNNGV. This CDR3 contains 15 residues. With 6 bases clipped from V and 6 bases from J, the junction kept 11 bases outside the gene matches. CDR3 protein: CASRTGTGMVDGYTF. DNA of the CDR3: TGTGCCAGCAGGACAGGGACAGGGATGGTGGATGGCTACACCTTC.

The chain is built from TRBV6-5 and TRBJ2-7; D gene unclear. Trimming removed 2 bases at V and 2 bases at J, with 7 bases between. The CDR3 loop spans 13 amino acids. Looked up from germline, CDR1 is MNHEY and CDR2 is SVGAGI. The chain's CDR3 is CASSYLDPYEQYF. The DNA of the CDR3 is TGTGCCAGCAGTTACCTAGACCCCTACGAGCAGTACTTC.

The V gene is TRBV11-3, the J gene TRBJ2-1, with D possibly TRBD1 on 6 matching bases. This CDR3 has 13 amino acids. Per germline, CDR1 SGHNT and CDR2 YENEEA. V dropped 2 bases and J dropped 8 bases, with 10 bases sitting between them. DNA for the CDR3: TGTGCCAGCAGCTTAAACAGGGTCCATGAGCAGTTCTTC. Protein sequence: CASSLNRVHEQFF. Full variable domain (outside the CDR3, taken from reference TRBV11-3 and TRBJ2-1): EAGVVQSPRYKIIEKKQPVAFWCNPISGHNTLYWYLQNLGQGPELLIRYENEEAVDDSQLPKDRFSAERLKGVDSTLKIQPAELGDSAVYLCASSLNRVHEQFFGPGTRLTVL.

This clone was observed once. The chain couples TRBV15 to TRBJ2-1, with D perhaps TRBD1 (5 bases). The CDR3 covers 15 residues. Trimming removed 1 base from V and 1 base from J, with 8 bases in between. CDR1 is LNHNV, CDR2 YYDKDF, per germline (reference sequence). CDR3 protein: CATSRGAGSYNEQFF. The CDR3 nucleotides read TGTGCCACCAGCAGAGGCGCAGGGTCCTACAATGAGCAGTTCTTC.